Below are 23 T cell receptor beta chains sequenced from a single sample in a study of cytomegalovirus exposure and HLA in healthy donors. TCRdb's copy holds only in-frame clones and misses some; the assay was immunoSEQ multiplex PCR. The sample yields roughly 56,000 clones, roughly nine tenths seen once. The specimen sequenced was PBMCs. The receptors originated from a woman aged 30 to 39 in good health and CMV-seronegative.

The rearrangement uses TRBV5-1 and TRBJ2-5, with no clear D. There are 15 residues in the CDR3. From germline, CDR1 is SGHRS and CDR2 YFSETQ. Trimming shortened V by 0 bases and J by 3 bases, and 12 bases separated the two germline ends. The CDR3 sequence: CASSLASPSEETQYF. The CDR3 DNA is TGCGCCAGCAGCTTGGCTTCTCCTAGTGAAGAGACCCAGTACTTC.

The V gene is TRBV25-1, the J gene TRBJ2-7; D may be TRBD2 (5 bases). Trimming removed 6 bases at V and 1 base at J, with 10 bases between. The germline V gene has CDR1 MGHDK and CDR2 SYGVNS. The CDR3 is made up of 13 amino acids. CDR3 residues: CASRTAGSYEQYF. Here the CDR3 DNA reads TGTGCCAGCAGAACGGCGGGTTCCTACGAGCAGTACTTC.

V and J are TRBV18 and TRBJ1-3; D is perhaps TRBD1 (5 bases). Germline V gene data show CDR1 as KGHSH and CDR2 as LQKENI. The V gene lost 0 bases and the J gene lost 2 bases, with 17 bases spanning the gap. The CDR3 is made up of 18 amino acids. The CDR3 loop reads CASSPPSGMGGPGNTIYF. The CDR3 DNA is TGTGCCAGCTCACCACCGAGCGGTATGGGGGGACCTGGAAACACCATATATTTT.

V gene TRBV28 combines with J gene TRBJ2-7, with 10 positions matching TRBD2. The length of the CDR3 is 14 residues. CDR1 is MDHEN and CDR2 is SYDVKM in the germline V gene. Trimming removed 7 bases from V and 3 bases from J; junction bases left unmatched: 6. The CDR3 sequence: CASTSGLASYEQYF. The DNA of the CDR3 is TGTGCCAGCACCTCGGGACTAGCGAGCTACGAGCAGTACTTC.

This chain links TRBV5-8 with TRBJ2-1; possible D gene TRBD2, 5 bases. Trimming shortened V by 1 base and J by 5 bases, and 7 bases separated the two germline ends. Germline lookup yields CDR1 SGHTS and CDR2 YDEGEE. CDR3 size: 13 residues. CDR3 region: CASSLSGNNEQFF. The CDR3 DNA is TGTGCCAGCAGCTTGTCCGGGAACAATGAGCAGTTCTTC.

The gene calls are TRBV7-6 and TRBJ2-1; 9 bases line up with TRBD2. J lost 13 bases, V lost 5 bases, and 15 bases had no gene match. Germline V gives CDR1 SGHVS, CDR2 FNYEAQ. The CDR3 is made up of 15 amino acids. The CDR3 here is CASSVSGTSSTQQFF. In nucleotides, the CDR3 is TGTGCCAGCAGCGTATCCGGGACTAGCAGCACCCAACAGTTCTTC.

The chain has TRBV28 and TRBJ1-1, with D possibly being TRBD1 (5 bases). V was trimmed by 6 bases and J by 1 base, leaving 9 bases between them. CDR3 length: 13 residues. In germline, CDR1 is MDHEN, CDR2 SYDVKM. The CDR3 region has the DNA TGTGCCAGCAGCTGGGGGGGGAACACTGAAGCTTTCTTT. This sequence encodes CASSWGGNTEAFF.

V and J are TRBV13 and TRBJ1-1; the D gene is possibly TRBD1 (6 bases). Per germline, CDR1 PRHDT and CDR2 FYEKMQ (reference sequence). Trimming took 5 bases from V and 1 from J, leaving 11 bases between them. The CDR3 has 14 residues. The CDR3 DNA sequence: TGTGCCAGCAGCACCTACAGGGAGAACACTGAAGCTTTCTTT. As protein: CASSTYRENTEAFF.

The CDR3 nucleotides are TGTGCCAGCAGCTCTCGGGGTGCCGGGGTCCAAGAGACCCAGTACTTC. The encoded protein is CASSSRGAGVQETQYF. The V call is TRBV5-5, the J call TRBJ2-5; D possibly corresponds to TRBD2 (5 bases). CDR3 length: 16 amino acids. Germline assignment: CDR1 SGHKS and CDR2 YYEKEE (reference sequence). V lost 3 bases, J lost 1 base, and 16 bases lay in between.

Written as DNA, the CDR3 is TGTGCCAGCAGCAAAGTTCTCCTCGTTAACATTCAGTACTTC. It codes for CASSKVLLVNIQYF. The V gene is TRBV21-1, the J gene TRBJ2-4; the table's D call, TRBD2, was not checked against the DNA. TRBV21-1 is annotated as a pseudogene. CDR3 length: 14 residues.

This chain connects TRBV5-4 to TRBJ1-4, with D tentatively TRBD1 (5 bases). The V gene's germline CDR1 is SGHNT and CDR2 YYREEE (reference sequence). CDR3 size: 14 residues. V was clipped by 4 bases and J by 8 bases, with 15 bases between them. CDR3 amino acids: CASSIQGMGEKLFF. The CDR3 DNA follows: TGTGCCAGCAGCATCCAGGGTATGGGCGAAAAACTGTTTTTT.

The CDR3 protein is CASSPGLQEGELFF. The CDR3 DNA is TGTGCCAGCAGTCCGGGACTACAAGAAGGGGAGCTGTTTTTT. V gene TRBV28 combines with J gene TRBJ2-2; 7 nucleotides agree with TRBD2. J gave up 8 bases and V 5 bases, and 8 bases lay outside the gene matches. This CDR3 is built from 14 residues. Germline CDR1 reads MDHEN; CDR2 reads SYDVKM.

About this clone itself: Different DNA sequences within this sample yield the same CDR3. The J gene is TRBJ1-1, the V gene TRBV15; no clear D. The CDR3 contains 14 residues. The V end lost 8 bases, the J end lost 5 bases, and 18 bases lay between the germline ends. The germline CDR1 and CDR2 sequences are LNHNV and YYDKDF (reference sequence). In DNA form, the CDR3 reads TGTGCCACCCGACCCACGGGAGGTGGTACTGAAGCTTTCTTT. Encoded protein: CATRPTGGGTEAFF.

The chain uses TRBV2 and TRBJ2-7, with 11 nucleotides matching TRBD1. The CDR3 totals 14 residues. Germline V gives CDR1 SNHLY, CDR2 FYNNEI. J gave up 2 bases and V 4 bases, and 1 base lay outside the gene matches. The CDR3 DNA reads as TGTGCCAGCAGTGGGGGACAGGGGGCCTACGAGCAGTACTTC. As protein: CASSGGQGAYEQYF.

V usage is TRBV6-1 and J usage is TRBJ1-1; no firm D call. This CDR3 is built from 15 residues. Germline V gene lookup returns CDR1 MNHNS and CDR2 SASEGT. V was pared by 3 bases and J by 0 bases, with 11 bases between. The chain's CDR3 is CASSDPPGVNTEAFF. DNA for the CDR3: TGTGCCAGCAGTGATCCCCCAGGTGTGAACACTGAAGCTTTCTTT.

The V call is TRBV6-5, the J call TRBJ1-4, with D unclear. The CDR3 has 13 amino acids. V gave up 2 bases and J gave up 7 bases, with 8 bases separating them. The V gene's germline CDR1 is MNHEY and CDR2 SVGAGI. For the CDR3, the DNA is TGTGCCAGCAGTTACGCCGGCGGTGAAAAACTGTTTTTT. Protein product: CASSYAGGEKLFF.

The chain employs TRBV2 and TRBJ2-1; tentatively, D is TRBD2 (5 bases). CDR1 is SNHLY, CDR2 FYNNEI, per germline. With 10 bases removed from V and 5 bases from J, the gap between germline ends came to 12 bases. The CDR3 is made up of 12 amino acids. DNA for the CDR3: TGTGCCATCCGGACTTCTGACAATGAGCAGTTCTTC. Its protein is CAIRTSDNEQFF.

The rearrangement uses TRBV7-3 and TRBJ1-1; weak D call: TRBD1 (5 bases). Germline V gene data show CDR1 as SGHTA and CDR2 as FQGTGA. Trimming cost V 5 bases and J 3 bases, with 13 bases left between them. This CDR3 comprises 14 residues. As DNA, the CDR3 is TGTGCCAGCAGCCCCCACGGGGGGGACACTGAAGCTTTCTTT. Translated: CASSPHGGDTEAFF.

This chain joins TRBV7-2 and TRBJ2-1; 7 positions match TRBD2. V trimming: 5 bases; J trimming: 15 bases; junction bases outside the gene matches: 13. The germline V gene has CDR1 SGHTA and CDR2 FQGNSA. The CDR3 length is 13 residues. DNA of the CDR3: TGTGCCAGCAGCCCACAGCGGGACTCTCACCGGTTCTTC. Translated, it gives CASSPQRDSHRFF. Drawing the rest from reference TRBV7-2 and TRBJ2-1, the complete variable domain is GAGVSQSPSNKVTEKGKDVELRCDPISGHTALYWYRQSLGQGLEFLIYFQGNSAPDKSGLPSDRFSAERTGGSVSTLTIQRTQQEDSAVYLCASSPQRDSHRFFGPGTRLTVL.

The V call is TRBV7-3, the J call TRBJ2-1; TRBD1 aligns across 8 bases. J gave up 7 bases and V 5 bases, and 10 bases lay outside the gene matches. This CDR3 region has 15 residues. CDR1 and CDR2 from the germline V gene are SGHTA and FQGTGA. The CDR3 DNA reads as TGTGCCAGCAGCGTGGGGACAGGATCGAGGAATGAGCAGTTCTTC. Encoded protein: CASSVGTGSRNEQFF.

CDR3 loop: CASSGGLAGNTDTQYF. CDR3 sequence (DNA): TGTGCCAGCAGTGGGGGACTAGCGGGAAACACAGATACGCAGTATTTT. The chain links TRBV28 to TRBJ2-3; TRBD2 aligns across 13 bases. V gave up 5 bases and J gave up 2 bases; unmatched junction bases: 4. CDR1 is MDHEN and CDR2 is SYDVKM in the germline V gene. CDR3 length equals 16 residues.

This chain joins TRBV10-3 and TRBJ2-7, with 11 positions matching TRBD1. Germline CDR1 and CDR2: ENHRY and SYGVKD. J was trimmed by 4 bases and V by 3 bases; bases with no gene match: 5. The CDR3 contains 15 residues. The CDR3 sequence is CAISDRDRGLYEQYF. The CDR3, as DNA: TGTGCCATCAGTGACCGGGACAGGGGGTTATACGAGCAGTACTTC.

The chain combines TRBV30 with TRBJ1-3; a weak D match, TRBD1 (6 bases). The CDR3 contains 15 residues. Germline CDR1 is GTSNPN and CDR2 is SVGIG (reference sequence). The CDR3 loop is CAYSAGASSGNTIYF. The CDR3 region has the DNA TGTGCTTACTCGGCAGGGGCGAGCTCTGGAAACACCATATATTTT. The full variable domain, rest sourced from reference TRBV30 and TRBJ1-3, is SQTIHQWPATLVQPVGSPLSLECTVEGTSNPNLYWYRQAAGRGLQLLFYSVGIGQISSEVPQNLSASRPQDRQFILSSKKLLLSDSGFYLCAYSAGASSGNTIYFGEGSWLTVV.